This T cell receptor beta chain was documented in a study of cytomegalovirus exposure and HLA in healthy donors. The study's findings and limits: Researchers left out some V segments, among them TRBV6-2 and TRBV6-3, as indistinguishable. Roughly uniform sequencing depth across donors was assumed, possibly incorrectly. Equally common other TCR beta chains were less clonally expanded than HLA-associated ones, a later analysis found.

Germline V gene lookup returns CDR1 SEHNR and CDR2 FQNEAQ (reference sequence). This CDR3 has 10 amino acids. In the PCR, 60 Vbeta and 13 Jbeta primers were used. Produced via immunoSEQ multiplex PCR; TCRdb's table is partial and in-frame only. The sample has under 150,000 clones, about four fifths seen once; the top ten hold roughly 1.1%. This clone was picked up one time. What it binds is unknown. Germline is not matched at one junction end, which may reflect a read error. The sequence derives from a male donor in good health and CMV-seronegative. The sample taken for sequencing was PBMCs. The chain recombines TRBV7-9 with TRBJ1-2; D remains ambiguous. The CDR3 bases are TGTTCCAGCAGCCCACCACACCCCACCTTC. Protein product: CSSSPPHPTF. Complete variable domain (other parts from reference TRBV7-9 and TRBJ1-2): DTGVSQNPRHKITKRGQNVTFRCDPISEHNRLYWYRQTLGQGPEFLTYFQNEAQLEKSRLLSDRFSAERPKGSFSTLEIQRTEQGDSAMYLCSSSPPHPTFGSGTRLTVV.